These T cell receptor beta chains were read from a single sample in a study of blood T cell repertoires in COVID-19. Measured with immunoSEQ multiplex PCR; TCRdb has only the in-frame clones, and not every one. This sample has 35,000 to 55,000 clones, with 86% found just once. Material: peripheral blood. These receptors were obtained from a man aged 55 to 69 with active COVID-19. Each CDR3 is given with its conserved first and last residue. The D gene is left open where the match is weak. Not all rows give a size; the values are once, few, many and, for expanded clones, a class.

V gene	D gene	clone size	J gene	CDR3 DNA	CDR3 protein
TRBV21-1	-	-	TRBJ1-6	TGTGCCAGCAGCAAAGGGAGGGGACTTACTGATTCACCCCTCCACTTT	CASSKGRGLTDSPLHF
TRBV5-1	-	-	TRBJ2-1	TGCGCCAGCAGCCAACAGGATAGCTCCTACAATGAGCAGTTCTTC	CASSQQDSSYNEQFF
TRBV6-6	-	-	TRBJ2-1	TGTGCCAGCAGTGCGTATGATGAGCAGTTCTTC	CASSAYDEQFF
TRBV7-9	TRBD2	-	TRBJ2-7	TGTGCCAGCAGCCCACCGGCTAGCGGACGTTACGAGCAGTACTTC	CASSPPASGRYEQYF
TRBV2	TRBD2	-	TRBJ2-1	TGTGCCAGCAGTGATTCGGCTAGCGGCTACAATGAGCAGTTCTTC	CASSDSASGYNEQFF
TRBV9	-	-	TRBJ1-6	TGTGCCAGCAGCGTAGCCCCAGGGGTGGTTCCCCTCCACTTT	CASSVAPGVVPLHF
TRBV6-5	TRBD2	-	TRBJ2-3	TGTGCCAGCAGTTACTCGAGCGGGAGTGGGACAGATACGCAGTATTTT	CASSYSSGSGTDTQYF
TRBV7-8	TRBD2	-	TRBJ2-2	TGTGCCAGCAGCTTCATACTAGCGGGAGAAACCGGGGAGCTGTTTTTT	CASSFILAGETGELFF
TRBV6-2/TRBV6-3	-	few	TRBJ2-7	TGTGCCAGCAGTTACAGGCGTGACAGCCCCTCCTACGAGCAGTACTTC	CASSYRRDSPSYEQYF
TRBV4-2	TRBD1	-	TRBJ1-5	TGTGCCAGCAGCTCCGGGACAGGGGGAGTACAGCCCCAGCATTTT	CASSSGTGGVQPQHF
TRBV7-7	-	-	TRBJ2-5	TGTGCTAGCAGCCCGACTCCGGGAGCGGATGAGACCCAGTACTTC	CASSPTPGADETQYF
TRBV25-1	TRBD1	-	TRBJ2-3	TGTGCCAGCAGTGACAGGACAGGGCCGAGCACAGATACGCAGTATTTT	CASSDRTGPSTDTQYF
TRBV7-2	-	-	TRBJ1-2	TGTGCCAGCAACATTCGGCCCACCATGGAGTTCACCTTC	CASNIRPTMEFTF
TRBV4-1	TRBD2	-	TRBJ2-1	TGCGCCAGCAGCCAAGATCTGGCTAGCGGGAGTTATTACAATGAGCAGTTCTTC	CASSQDLASGSYYNEQFF
TRBV7-2	-	-	TRBJ2-1	TGTGCCAGCAGCGACCGGGTAGGGGGTCCCTACAATGAGCAGTTCTTC	CASSDRVGGPYNEQFF
TRBV7-9	-	-	TRBJ2-7	TGTGCCAGCAGCCCCCATCGTGGGGGGACTTACGAGCAGTACTTC	CASSPHRGGTYEQYF
TRBV5-1	TRBD1	-	TRBJ2-2	TGCGCCAGCAGCTTAGGACAGGGGGGCGCGGGGACCGGGGAGCTGTTTTTT	CASSLGQGGAGTGELFF